The clone carrying this T cell receptor (beta chain) was recorded at least ten times. Antigen unknown. Where libraries were unsorted, they were derived from 2 million PBMCs stored at -80 degrees C. As for the cDNA, it was generated by 5'RACE with 10-nucleotide random UMIs. In TCRdb, the 5' RACE reads were re-called with MiXCR into one record per CDR3 protein. The repertoire holds around 83,000 distinct CDR3 sequences, with roughly 14% as singletons. The sample belongs to a study of neurological immune-mediated disorders. This CDR3 has 12 residues. The V gene's germline CDR1 is SGHVS and CDR2 FQNEAQ. Trimming cost V 3 bases and J 8 bases, with 8 bases left between them. Notes on the study in general: The study found no CDR3 amino acid sequences shared by expanded clones across subjects, suggesting private repertoires in all groups.

This TCR was recovered from a woman between 50 and 59 years old in good health. The sample taken for sequencing was PBMCs. The chain joins TRBV7-8 to TRBJ2-1; D possibly matches TRBD1 or TRBD2 (5 bases each). The CDR3 loop is CASSFGGYEQFF. The CDR3 DNA is TGTGCCAGCAGCTTTGGGGGATATGAGCAGTTCTTC.